The clone carrying this T cell receptor (beta chain) was observed a handful of times. The sample originates from a study of type 1 regulatory T cells. Across the whole study: T-allo10 is an in vitro-generated, Tr1-enriched CD4 T cell product specific for alloantigen.

TCRdb re-derived calls from the reads in MiXCR, one entry per CDR3 protein. The sample lists 80,000 to 100,000 distinct CDR3 sequences, 25% to 40% occurring once. Sequenced sample: CD4+ T cells, either the whole sample or a sorted fraction (not recorded which). This clonotype was obtained from a human donor in good health.

The CDR3 DNA reads TGTGCCAGCACCACCAACTTACGCAGCACCGGGGAGCTGTTTTTT. Protein: CASTTNLRSTGELFF. J is TRBJ2-2 and V is TRBV28; D gene ambiguous. Germline CDR1 is MDHEN and CDR2 is SYDVKM. The ends were cut back, 7 bases at V and 4 bases at J, with 16 bases in the middle. The CDR3 runs to 15 residues.